This is a list of T cell receptor beta chains from one sample in a study of early T cells in non-severe SARS-CoV-2 infection. TCRdb reprocessed the 5' RACE reads via MiXCR and lists one record per CDR3 protein. Among approximately 77,000 distinct CDR3 sequences, roughly a sixth were seen once, and the ten largest hold around 12%. The sequencing input was whole blood. The receptors derive from an adult who was a healthcare worker with PCR-confirmed SARS-CoV-2 infection or an uninfected control (not recorded which). Each CDR3 is given with its conserved first and last residue. The order of the fields is D gene, V gene, J gene, clone size, CDR3 protein, CDR3 DNA. The D gene is left open where the match is weak. Size is omitted from some rows. Given values are once, few, many or a class for expanded clones.

>TRBD1|TRBV20-1|TRBJ2-7|-
CSATRTGLYEQYF
TGCAGTGCTACCAGGACAGGGCTATACGAGCAGTACTTC
>-|TRBV14|TRBJ2-7|few
CASSQDLDSYEQYF
TGTGCCAGCAGCCAAGATCTAGACTCCTACGAGCAGTACTTC
>TRBD2|TRBV12-3/TRBV12-4|TRBJ2-3|-
CASSFRLGLAGGADTQYF
TGTGCCAGCAGTTTTCGCCTGGGACTAGCGGGAGGCGCAGATACGCAGTATTTT
>-|TRBV18|TRBJ2-1|few
CASSPTSLSDNEQFF
TGTGCCAGCTCACCAACCTCCCTTAGTGACAATGAGCAGTTCTTC
>-|TRBV5-5|TRBJ1-1|few
CASTQGVVNTEAFF
TGTGCCAGCACGCAAGGGGTGGTGAACACTGAAGCTTTCTTT
>-|TRBV27|TRBJ1-1|few
CASSLFGDKGAFF
TGTGCCAGCAGTTTATTCGGGGACAAGGGGGCTTTCTTT
>-|TRBV7-9|TRBJ2-7|-
CASSKPTGREQYF
TGTGCCAGCAGCAAACCCACAGGGCGCGAGCAGTACTTC
>-|TRBV7-6|TRBJ2-7|-
CASSLDLRRSSYEQYF
TGTGCCAGCAGCTTAGACCTCAGACGTAGCTCCTACGAGCAGTACTTC
>-|TRBV11-2|TRBJ1-5|many
CASSSQRGAGRNQPQHF
TGTGCCAGCAGCTCCCAACGGGGGGCGGGCAGGAATCAGCCCCAGCATTTT
>TRBD1|TRBV15|TRBJ2-1|few
CATSRRTGANEQFF
TGTGCCACCAGCAGAAGGACAGGTGCCAATGAGCAGTTCTTC
>TRBD2|TRBV18|TRBJ2-3|few
CASSLLLAGEADTQYF
TGTGCCAGCTCACTATTACTAGCGGGAGAGGCAGATACGCAGTATTTT
>TRBD1|TRBV7-9|TRBJ1-4|-
CASNVQGVREKLFF
TGTGCCAGCAACGTACAGGGGGTTCGAGAAAAACTGTTTTTT
>-|TRBV18|TRBJ2-1|-
CASSQAGTEFF
TGTGCCAGCTCGCAAGCCGGGACGGAGTTCTTC
>-|TRBV5-1|TRBJ2-1|few
CASSLPTGSSYNEQFF
TGCGCCAGCAGCCTCCCAACAGGTTCGTCATACAATGAGCAGTTCTTC
>TRBD1|TRBV28|TRBJ1-4|-
CASRRTGENEKLFF
TGTGCCAGCAGGCGTACAGGGGAGAATGAAAAACTGTTTTTT
>TRBD1|TRBV4-1|TRBJ2-3|few
CASSFDRDDTQYF
TGCGCCAGCAGCTTCGACAGGGATGATACGCAGTATTTT
>TRBD1|TRBV14|TRBJ1-4|few
CASSQVRGLGEKLFF
TGTGCCAGCAGCCAAGTCAGGGGGCTTGGTGAAAAACTGTTTTTT
>TRBD2|TRBV7-2|TRBJ2-1|many
CASSLRTSGNEQFF
TGTGCCAGCAGCCTGAGGACTAGCGGCAATGAGCAGTTCTTC
>-|TRBV20-1|TRBJ2-1|few
CSARDLNPQDEQFF
TGCAGTGCTAGAGATCTAAACCCACAGGACGAGCAGTTCTTC
>-|TRBV6-2/TRBV6-3|TRBJ1-1|few
CASSYRGVTEAFF
TGTGCCAGCAGTTACCGCGGTGTGACTGAAGCTTTCTTT
>-|TRBV6-4|TRBJ2-7|-
CASSGFRDPSDEQYF
TGTGCCAGCAGTGGCTTCCGGGACCCCAGCGACGAGCAGTACTTC
>TRBD1|TRBV5-4|TRBJ1-4|few
CASSPWGTGNEKLFF
TGTGCCAGCAGCCCCTGGGGGACAGGGAATGAAAAACTGTTTTTT
>TRBD1|TRBV27|TRBJ1-1|few
CASSFLSVDRVVFAEAFF
TGTGCCAGCAGTTTCCTCTCAGTTGACAGGGTAGTGTTCGCTGAAGCTTTCTTT
>-|TRBV7-6|TRBJ1-1|-
CASTSDTSNTEAFF
TGTGCCAGCACCTCGGACACGTCGAACACTGAAGCTTTCTTT
>TRBD2|TRBV20-1|TRBJ2-3|-
CSAAPPGSGGDTQYF
TGCAGTGCCGCCCCCCCAGGTTCGGGGGGAGATACGCAGTATTTT
>TRBD2|TRBV20-1|TRBJ2-5|large
CSASGGAKETQYF
TGCAGTGCTAGCGGGGGGGCGAAAGAGACCCAGTACTTC
>-|TRBV7-8|TRBJ2-2|-
CASSMDLTGELFF
TGTGCCAGCAGCATGGACTTGACCGGGGAGCTGTTTTTT
>-|TRBV20-1|TRBJ2-3|many
CSASAPLRDTQYF
TGCAGTGCTAGCGCGCCCTTGAGAGATACGCAGTATTTT
>TRBD2|TRBV18|TRBJ2-5|few
CASSPLAGRQETQYF
TGTGCCAGCTCACCACTAGCGGGAAGACAAGAGACCCAGTACTTC
>-|TRBV29-1|TRBJ2-3|-
CSVEEVDKYF
TGCAGCGTTGAAGAGGTCGATAAGTATTTT
>TRBD2|TRBV19|TRBJ2-1|-
CASTLTSGGYNEQFF
TGTGCCAGCACCCTGACTAGCGGGGGATACAATGAGCAGTTCTTC
>TRBD2|TRBV14|TRBJ2-1|-
CASSQESLAGGGEQFF
TGTGCCAGCAGCCAAGAATCTCTAGCGGGAGGCGGCGAGCAGTTCTTC
>-|TRBV28|TRBJ2-7|few
CASSRRVYEQYF
TGTGCCAGCAGTAGGAGGGTTTACGAGCAGTACTTC
>-|TRBV3-1|TRBJ1-1|-
CASSPKGTPNTEAFF
TGTGCCAGCAGCCCGAAGGGGACGCCGAACACTGAAGCTTTCTTT
>-|TRBV7-9|TRBJ2-1|many
CASSWGSLGFF
TGTGCCAGCAGCTGGGGGAGTCTAGGGTTCTTC
>-|TRBV29-1|TRBJ2-5|-
CSVGQTQETQYF
TGCAGCGTTGGACAGACACAAGAGACCCAGTACTTC
>-|TRBV3-1|TRBJ1-1|few
CASSPRGNTEAFF
TGTGCCAGCAGCCCCCGGGGCAACACTGAAGCTTTCTTT
>-|TRBV5-1|TRBJ2-3|-
CASRFTDTQYF
TGCGCCAGCCGATTCACAGATACGCAGTATTTT
>-|TRBV7-9|TRBJ1-2|few
CASSLLNWARGYTF
TGTGCCAGCAGCTTACTTAATTGGGCGCGCGGCTACACCTTC
>-|TRBV9|TRBJ1-3|many
CASSVEGFSGNTIYF
TGTGCCAGCAGCGTAGAGGGCTTCTCTGGAAACACCATATATTTT
>TRBD1|TRBV29-1|TRBJ1-2|few
CSVEGQEPNYGYTF
TGCAGCGTGGAAGGACAGGAGCCTAACTATGGCTACACCTTC
>-|TRBV11-2|TRBJ2-3|-
CASSLVRGYTDTQYF
TGTGCCAGCAGCTTAGTCCGGGGATACACAGATACGCAGTATTTT
>TRBD2|TRBV6-2/TRBV6-3|TRBJ2-1|many
CASSYEAGGPVNEQFF
TGTGCCAGCAGTTACGAAGCGGGAGGGCCAGTCAATGAGCAGTTCTTC
>-|TRBV20-1|TRBJ2-3|-
CSASKEWADTQYF
TGCAGTGCTAGTAAAGAATGGGCAGATACGCAGTATTTT